What follows are 5 T cell receptor beta chains derived from one specimen sequenced in a study of blood T cell repertoires in COVID-19. Profiling relied on immunoSEQ multiplex PCR, and the TCRdb table lists in-frame clones only, not all of them. The sample holds some 110,000 clones; about 89% are singletons and the top ten take roughly 4%. Sequencing was performed on peripheral blood. These receptor sequences come from a middle-aged man with acute or convalescent COVID-19.

The V call is TRBV11-3, the J call TRBJ2-5, with 7 bases fitting TRBD2. The germline V gene encodes CDR1 SGHNT and CDR2 YENEEA. The CDR3 consists of 16 residues. Trimming took 4 bases from V and 5 from J; bases not matched to a gene: 13. The CDR3 reads CASSWGGTLEGETQYF. The CDR3, as DNA: TGTGCCAGCAGCTGGGGGGGGACTCTTGAAGGGGAGACCCAGTACTTC.

This chain connects TRBV11-2 to TRBJ1-1, with TRBD1 identical over 8 bases. CDR3 length equals 13 residues. With 6 bases clipped from V and 6 bases from J, the junction kept 6 bases outside the gene matches. Germline CDR1 SGHAT, CDR2 FQNNGV. The CDR3 is CASRFGQGAEAFF. The CDR3 DNA is TGTGCCAGCAGGTTCGGACAGGGCGCTGAAGCTTTCTTT.

CDR3 region: CASSLQGETQYF. CDR3 nucleotides: TGTGCCAGCAGCTTACAGGGTGAGACCCAGTACTTC. The chain employs TRBV7-8 and TRBJ2-5, with D perhaps TRBD1 (5 bases). Germline CDR1 is SGHVS and CDR2 is FQNEAQ. V dropped 2 bases and J dropped 5 bases, with 6 bases sitting between them. The CDR3 consists of 12 residues.

This clone has just one count. The chain uses TRBV9 and TRBJ1-2; unclear D gene. The CDR3 is 16 residues long. Germline loops: CDR1 SGDLS, CDR2 YYNGEE. Trimming left V 4 bases short and J 0 bases short, with 16 bases between. CDR3 sequence reads: CASSFRDTQANYGYTF. CDR3 in DNA: TGTGCCAGCAGCTTCCGAGACACTCAAGCTAACTATGGCTACACCTTC.

The chain has TRBV19 and TRBJ1-2; D possibly corresponds to TRBD1 (5 bases). The CDR3 sequence is 15 residues long. The V end was cut by 3 bases, the J end by 7 bases, with 18 bases between. Germline V gene lookup returns CDR1 LNHDA and CDR2 SQIVND (reference sequence). The chain's CDR3 is CASSIAGQSGAGYTF. Here the CDR3 DNA reads TGTGCCAGTAGTATCGCAGGGCAAAGTGGCGCTGGCTACACCTTC.